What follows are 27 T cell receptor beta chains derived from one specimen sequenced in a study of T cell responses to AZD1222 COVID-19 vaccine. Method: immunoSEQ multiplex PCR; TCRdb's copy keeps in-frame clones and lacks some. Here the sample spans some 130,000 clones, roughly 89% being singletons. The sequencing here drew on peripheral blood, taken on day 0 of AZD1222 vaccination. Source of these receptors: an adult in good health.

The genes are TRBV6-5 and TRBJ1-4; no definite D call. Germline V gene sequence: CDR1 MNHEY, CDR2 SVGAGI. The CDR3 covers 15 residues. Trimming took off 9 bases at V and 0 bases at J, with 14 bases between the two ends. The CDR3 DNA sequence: TGTGCCAGTTTACCCCGGGTTGCAACTAATGAAAAACTGTTTTTT. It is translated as CASLPRVATNEKLFF.

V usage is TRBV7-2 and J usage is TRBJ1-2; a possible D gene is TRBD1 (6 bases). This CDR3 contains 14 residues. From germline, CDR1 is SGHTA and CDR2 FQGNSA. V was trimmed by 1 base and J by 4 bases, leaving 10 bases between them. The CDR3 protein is CASSLGTAAYGYTF. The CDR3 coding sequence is TGTGCCAGCAGCTTAGGGACAGCAGCCTATGGCTACACCTTC. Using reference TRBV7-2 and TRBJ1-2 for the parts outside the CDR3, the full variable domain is GAGVSQSPSNKVTEKGKDVELRCDPISGHTALYWYRQSLGQGLEFLIYFQGNSAPDKSGLPSDRFSAERTGGSVSTLTIQRTQQEDSAVYLCASSLGTAAYGYTFGSGTRLTVV.

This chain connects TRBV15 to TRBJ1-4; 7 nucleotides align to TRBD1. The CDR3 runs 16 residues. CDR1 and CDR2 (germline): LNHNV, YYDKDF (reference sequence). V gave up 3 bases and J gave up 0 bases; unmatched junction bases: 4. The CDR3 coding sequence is TGTGCCACCAGCAGGGACCAGGGGGCAACTAATGAAAAACTGTTTTTT. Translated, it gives CATSRDQGATNEKLFF.

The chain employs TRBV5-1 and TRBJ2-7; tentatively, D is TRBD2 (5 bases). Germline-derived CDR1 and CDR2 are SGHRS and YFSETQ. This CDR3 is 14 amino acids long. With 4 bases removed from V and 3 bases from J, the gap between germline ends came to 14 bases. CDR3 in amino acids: CASSDDSSGYEQYF. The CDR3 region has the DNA TGCGCCAGCAGCGACGACTCCAGCGGCTACGAGCAGTACTTC.

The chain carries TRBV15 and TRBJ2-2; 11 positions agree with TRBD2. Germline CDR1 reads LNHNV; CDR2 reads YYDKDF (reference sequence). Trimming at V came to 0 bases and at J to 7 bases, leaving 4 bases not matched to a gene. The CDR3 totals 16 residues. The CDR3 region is CATSRELAGGFGELFF. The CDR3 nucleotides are TGTGCCACCAGCAGAGAGCTAGCGGGGGGTTTCGGGGAGCTGTTTTTT.

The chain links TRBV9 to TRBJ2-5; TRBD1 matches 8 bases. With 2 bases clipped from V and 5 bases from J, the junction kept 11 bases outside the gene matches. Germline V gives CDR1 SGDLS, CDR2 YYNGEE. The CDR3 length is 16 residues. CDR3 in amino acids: CASSVTSQGAYETQYF. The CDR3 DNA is TGTGCCAGCAGCGTTACTTCCCAGGGGGCGTACGAGACCCAGTACTTC.

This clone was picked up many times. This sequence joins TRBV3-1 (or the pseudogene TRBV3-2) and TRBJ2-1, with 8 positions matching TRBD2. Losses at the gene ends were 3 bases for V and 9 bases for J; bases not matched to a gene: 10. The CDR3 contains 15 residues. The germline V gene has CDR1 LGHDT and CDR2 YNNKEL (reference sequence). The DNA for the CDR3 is TGTGCCAGCAGCCACCGGGGCGGGGGGCGGTTTGAGCAGTTCTTC. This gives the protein CASSHRGGGRFEQFF.

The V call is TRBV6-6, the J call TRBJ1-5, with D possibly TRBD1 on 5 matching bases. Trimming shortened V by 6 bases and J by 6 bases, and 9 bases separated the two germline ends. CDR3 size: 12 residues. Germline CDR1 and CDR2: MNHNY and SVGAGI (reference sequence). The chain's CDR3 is CASREGVQPQHF. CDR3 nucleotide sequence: TGTGCCAGCAGAGAAGGGGTTCAGCCCCAGCATTTT.

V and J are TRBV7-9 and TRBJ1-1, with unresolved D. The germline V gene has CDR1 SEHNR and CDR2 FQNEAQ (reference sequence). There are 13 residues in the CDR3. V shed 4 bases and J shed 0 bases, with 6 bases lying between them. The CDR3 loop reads CASSSTMNTEAFF. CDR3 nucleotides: TGTGCCAGCAGCTCAACCATGAACACTGAAGCTTTCTTT.

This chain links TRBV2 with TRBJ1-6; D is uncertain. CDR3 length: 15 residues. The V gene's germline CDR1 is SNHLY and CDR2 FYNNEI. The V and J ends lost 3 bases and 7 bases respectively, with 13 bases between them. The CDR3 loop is CASSDFRTGNSPLHF. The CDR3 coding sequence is TGTGCCAGCAGTGACTTCCGCACGGGGAATTCACCCCTCCACTTT.

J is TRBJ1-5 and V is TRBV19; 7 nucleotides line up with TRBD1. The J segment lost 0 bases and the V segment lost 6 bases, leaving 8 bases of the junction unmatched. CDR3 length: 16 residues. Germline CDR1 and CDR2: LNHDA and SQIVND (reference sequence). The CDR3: CASRPGTAYSNQPQHF. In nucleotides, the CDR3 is TGTGCCAGTAGACCCGGGACAGCTTATAGCAATCAGCCCCAGCATTTT.

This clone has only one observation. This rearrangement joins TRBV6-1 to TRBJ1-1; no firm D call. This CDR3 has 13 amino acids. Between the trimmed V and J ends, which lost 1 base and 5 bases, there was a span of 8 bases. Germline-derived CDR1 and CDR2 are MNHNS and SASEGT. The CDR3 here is CASSEGAQTEAFF. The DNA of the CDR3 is TGTGCCAGCAGTGAAGGGGCGCAGACTGAAGCTTTCTTT.

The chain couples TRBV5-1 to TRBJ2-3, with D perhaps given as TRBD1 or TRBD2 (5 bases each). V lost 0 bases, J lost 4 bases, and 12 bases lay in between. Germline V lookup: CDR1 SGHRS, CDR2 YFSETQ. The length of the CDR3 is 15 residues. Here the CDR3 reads CASSLAGAGSDTQYF. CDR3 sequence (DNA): TGCGCCAGCAGCTTGGCCGGGGCAGGGTCAGATACGCAGTATTTT.

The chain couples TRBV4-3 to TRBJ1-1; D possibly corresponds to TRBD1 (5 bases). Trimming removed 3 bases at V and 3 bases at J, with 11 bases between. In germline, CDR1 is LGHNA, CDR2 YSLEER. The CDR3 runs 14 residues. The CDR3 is CASSHGAPDTEAFF. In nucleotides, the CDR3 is TGCGCCAGCAGCCATGGGGCGCCGGACACTGAAGCTTTCTTT.

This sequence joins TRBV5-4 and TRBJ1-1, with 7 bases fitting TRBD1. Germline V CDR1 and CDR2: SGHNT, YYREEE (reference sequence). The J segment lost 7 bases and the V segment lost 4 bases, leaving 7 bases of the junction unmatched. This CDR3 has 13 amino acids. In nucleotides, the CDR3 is TGTGCCAGCAGCCGGACAGGAGGGGGTGAAGCTTTCTTT. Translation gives CASSRTGGGEAFF. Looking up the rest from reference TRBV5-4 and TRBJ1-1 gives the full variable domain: ETGVTQSPTHLIKTRGQQVTLRCSSQSGHNTVSWYQQALGQGPQFIFQYYREEENGRGNFPPRFSGLQFPNYSSELNVNALELDDSALYLCASSRTGGGEAFFGQGTRLTVV.

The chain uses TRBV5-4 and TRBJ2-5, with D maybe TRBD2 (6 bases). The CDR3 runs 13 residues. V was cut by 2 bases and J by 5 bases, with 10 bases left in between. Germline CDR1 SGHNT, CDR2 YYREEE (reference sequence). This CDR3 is CASSFGSGETQYF. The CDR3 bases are TGTGCCAGCAGCTTCGGCAGCGGGGAGACCCAGTACTTC.

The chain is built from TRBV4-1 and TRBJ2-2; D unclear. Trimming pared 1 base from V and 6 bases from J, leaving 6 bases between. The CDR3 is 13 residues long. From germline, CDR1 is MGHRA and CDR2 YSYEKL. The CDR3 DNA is TGCGCCAGCAGCCAAGCCAAGTCCGGGGAGCTGTTTTTT. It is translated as CASSQAKSGELFF.

The CDR3 is CASSEAGTGLKNTEAFF. In DNA form, the CDR3 reads TGTGCCAGCAGTGAAGCCGGGACAGGGCTCAAGAACACTGAAGCTTTCTTT. This chain links TRBV25-1 with TRBJ1-1, with 9 bases that match TRBD1. Germline V gene sequence: CDR1 MGHDK, CDR2 SYGVNS. This CDR3 has 17 residues. V dropped 2 bases and J dropped 1; count of bases not matched to a gene: 8.

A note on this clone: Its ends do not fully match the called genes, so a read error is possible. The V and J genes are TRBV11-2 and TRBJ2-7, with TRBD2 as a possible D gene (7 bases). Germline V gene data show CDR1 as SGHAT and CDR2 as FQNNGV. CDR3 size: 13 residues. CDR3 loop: CASRIGGEPGALF. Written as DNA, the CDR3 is TGTGCCAGCAGAATAGGGGGGGAACCAGGGGCCTTATTC. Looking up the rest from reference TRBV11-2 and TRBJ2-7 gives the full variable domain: EAGVAQSPRYKIIEKRQSVAFWCNPISGHATLYWYQQILGQGPKLLIQFQNNGVVDDSQLPKDRFSAERLKGVDSTLKIQPAKLEDSAVYLCASRIGGEPGALFGPGTRLTVT.

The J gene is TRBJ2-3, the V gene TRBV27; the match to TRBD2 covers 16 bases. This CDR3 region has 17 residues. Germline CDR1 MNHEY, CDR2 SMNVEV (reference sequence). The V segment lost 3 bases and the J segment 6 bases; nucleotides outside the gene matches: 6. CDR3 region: CASSFGTSGGATDTQYF. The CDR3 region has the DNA TGTGCCAGCAGTTTCGGGACTAGCGGGGGGGCAACGGATACGCAGTATTTT.

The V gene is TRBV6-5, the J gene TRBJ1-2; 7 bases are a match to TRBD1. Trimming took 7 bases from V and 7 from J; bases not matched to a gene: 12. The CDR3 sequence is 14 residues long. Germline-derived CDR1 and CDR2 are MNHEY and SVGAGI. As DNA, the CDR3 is TGTGCCAGCACCCCTAGGAGGGGGCGGGCTGGCTACACCTTC. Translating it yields CASTPRRGRAGYTF.

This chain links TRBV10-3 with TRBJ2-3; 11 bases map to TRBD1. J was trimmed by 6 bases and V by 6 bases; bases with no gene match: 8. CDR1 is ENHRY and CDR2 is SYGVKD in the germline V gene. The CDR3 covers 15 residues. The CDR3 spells CAIREPGQGEDTQYF. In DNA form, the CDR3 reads TGTGCCATCAGGGAACCGGGACAGGGGGAGGATACGCAGTATTTT.

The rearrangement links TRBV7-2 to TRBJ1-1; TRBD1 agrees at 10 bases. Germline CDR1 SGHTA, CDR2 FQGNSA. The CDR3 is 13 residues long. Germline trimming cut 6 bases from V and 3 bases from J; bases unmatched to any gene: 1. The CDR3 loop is CASRDRGYTEAFF. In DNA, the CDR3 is TGTGCCAGCAGGGACAGGGGGTACACTGAAGCTTTCTTT.

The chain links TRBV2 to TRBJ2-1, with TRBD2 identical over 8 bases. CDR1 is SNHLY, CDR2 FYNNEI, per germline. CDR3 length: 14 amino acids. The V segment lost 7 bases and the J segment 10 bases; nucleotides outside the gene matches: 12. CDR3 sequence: CASNPGGTYWEQFF. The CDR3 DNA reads TGTGCCAGCAACCCGGGGGGGACGTATTGGGAGCAGTTCTTC.

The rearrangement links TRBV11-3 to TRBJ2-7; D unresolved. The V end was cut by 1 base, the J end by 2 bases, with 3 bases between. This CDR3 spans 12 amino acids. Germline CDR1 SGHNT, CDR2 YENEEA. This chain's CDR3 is CASSLGAYEQYF. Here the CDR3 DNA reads TGTGCCAGCAGCTTAGGAGCCTACGAGCAGTACTTC. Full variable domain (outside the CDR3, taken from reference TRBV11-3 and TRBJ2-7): EAGVVQSPRYKIIEKKQPVAFWCNPISGHNTLYWYLQNLGQGPELLIRYENEEAVDDSQLPKDRFSAERLKGVDSTLKIQPAELGDSAVYLCASSLGAYEQYFGPGTRLTVT.

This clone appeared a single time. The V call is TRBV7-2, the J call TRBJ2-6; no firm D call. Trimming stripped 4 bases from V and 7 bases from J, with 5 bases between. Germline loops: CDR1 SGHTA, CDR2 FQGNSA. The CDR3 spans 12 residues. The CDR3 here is CASSSRANVLTF. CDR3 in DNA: TGTGCCAGCAGCTCCCGTGCCAACGTCCTGACTTTC. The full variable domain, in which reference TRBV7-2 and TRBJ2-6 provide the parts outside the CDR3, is GAGVSQSPSNKVTEKGKDVELRCDPISGHTALYWYRQSLGQGLEFLIYFQGNSAPDKSGLPSDRFSAERTGGSVSTLTIQRTQQEDSAVYLCASSSRANVLTFGAGSRLTVL.

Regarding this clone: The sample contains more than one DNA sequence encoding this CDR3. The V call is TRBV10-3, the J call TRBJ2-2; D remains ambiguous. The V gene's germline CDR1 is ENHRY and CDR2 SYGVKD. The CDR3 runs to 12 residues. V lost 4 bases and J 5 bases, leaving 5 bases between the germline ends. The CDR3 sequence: CAISGGTGELFF. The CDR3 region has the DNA TGTGCCATCAGTGGTGGTACCGGGGAGCTGTTTTTT.